Included here is one T cell receptor (beta chain) sequence, with context. At least 5.5 micrograms of total RNA were extracted per sample. The V gene's germline CDR1 is SGHTA and CDR2 FQGTGA. The J segment lost 0 bases and the V segment lost 0 bases, leaving 15 bases of the junction unmatched. The CDR3 covers 23 residues. The sample originates from a study of blood T cells in healthy people across ages. The use of a sample-barcoded 5' primer and a J-beta primer mix characterized a second PCR of roughly 6 to 11 cycles. TCRdb reprocessed the 5' RACE reads via MiXCR and lists one record per CDR3 protein. The repertoire holds some 930,000 distinct CDR3 sequences, just under 30% seen once, with about 10% in the top ten. These data also formed part of another study, on T cells of mothers and their children. In that study: Slightly higher but non-significant overlap marked related mother-child pairs versus unrelated pairs.

This TCR was recovered from a woman aged 40 to 55 in good health. The chain carries TRBV7-3 and TRBJ2-1, with TRBD2 matching 15 bases. Sequencing was done on a sample of blood. CDR3 DNA sequence: TGTGCCAGCAGCTTAACCCCGCCGATCTCCGGGACTAGCGGGGGGCACTCCTACAATGAGCAGTTCTTC. Protein: CASSLTPPISGTSGGHSYNEQFF. The full variable domain, in which reference TRBV7-3 and TRBJ2-1 provide the parts outside the CDR3, is GAGVSQTPSNKVTEKGKYVELRCDPISGHTALYWYRQSLGQGPEFLIYFQGTGAADDSGLPNDRFFAVRPEGSVSTLKIQRTERGDSAVYLCASSLTPPISGTSGGHSYNEQFFGPGTRLTVL.